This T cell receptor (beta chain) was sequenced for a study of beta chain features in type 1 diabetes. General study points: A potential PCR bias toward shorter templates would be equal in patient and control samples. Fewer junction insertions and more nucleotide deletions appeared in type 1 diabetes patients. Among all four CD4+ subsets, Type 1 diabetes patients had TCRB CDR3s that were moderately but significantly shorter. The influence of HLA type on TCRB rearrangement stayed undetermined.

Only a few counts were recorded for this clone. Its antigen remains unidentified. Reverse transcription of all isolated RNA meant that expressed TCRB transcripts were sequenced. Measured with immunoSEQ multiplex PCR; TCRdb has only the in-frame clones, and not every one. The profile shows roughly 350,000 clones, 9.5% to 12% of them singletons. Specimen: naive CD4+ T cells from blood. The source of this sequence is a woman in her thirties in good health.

CDR3 in DNA: TGTGCCAGCAGCTTAGCAGGGGCGAGGACCGGGGAGCTGTTTTTT. Protein sequence: CASSLAGARTGELFF. This sequence joins TRBV7-9 and TRBJ2-2; a weak D match, TRBD1 (5 bases). The CDR3 is 15 amino acids. Trimming took 0 bases from V and 5 from J, leaving 10 bases between them. CDR1 SEHNR and CDR2 FQNEAQ come from the germline V gene (reference sequence).